What follows are 5 T cell receptor beta chains derived from one specimen sequenced in a study of shared clonotypes between healthy human individuals. Method: immunoSEQ multiplex PCR; TCRdb's copy keeps in-frame clones and lacks some. Of about 520,000 clones in the sample, about 96% were seen once. The sample taken for sequencing was naive CD4+ T cells sorted from blood. Sample subset: CD45RA+ positively selected. The origin of the receptors is a woman younger than 45 in good health.

The chain couples TRBV28 to TRBJ2-7, with D perhaps TRBD1 (5 bases). Trimming took 5 bases from V and 5 from J, leaving 19 bases between them. From germline, CDR1 is MDHEN and CDR2 SYDVKM. This CDR3 is built from 15 residues. The CDR3 reads CASSPPAGYWHEQYF. CDR3 nucleotides: TGTGCCAGCAGTCCCCCGGCAGGGTACTGGCACGAGCAGTACTTC.

This chain links TRBV28 with TRBJ2-5; 14 nucleotides align to TRBD2. The V segment lost 5 bases and the J segment 2 bases; nucleotides outside the gene matches: 13. Germline-derived CDR1 and CDR2 are MDHEN and SYDVKM. This CDR3 contains 19 residues. The CDR3 nucleotides are TGTGCCAGCAGTGCATGGACTAGCGGGAGGTCTATGATGCAAGAGACCCAGTACTTC. Encoded protein: CASSAWTSGRSMMQETQYF. The whole variable domain, remainder taken from reference TRBV28 and TRBJ2-5, is DVKVTQSSRYLVKRTGEKVFLECVQDMDHENMFWYRQDPGLGLRLIYFSYDVKMKEKGDIPEGYSVSREKKERFSLILESASTNQTSMYLCASSAWTSGRSMMQETQYFGPGTRLLVL.

This chain connects TRBV5-4 to TRBJ2-7; a weak D match, TRBD2 (5 bases). Germline CDR1 SGHNT, CDR2 YYREEE (reference sequence). The CDR3 covers 14 residues. With 0 bases removed from V and 0 bases from J, the gap between germline ends came to 7 bases. CDR3: CASSLGGSSYEQYF. The CDR3 bases are TGTGCCAGCAGCTTGGGTGGGAGCTCCTACGAGCAGTACTTC.

This clone appeared a single time. The CDR3 loop reads CATSRDPRGDEQYF. The CDR3 DNA reads as TGTGCCACCAGCAGAGATCCCAGGGGCGACGAGCAGTACTTC. The V gene is TRBV15, the J gene TRBJ2-7; possible D gene TRBD1, 6 bases. The V and J ends lost 0 bases and 5 bases respectively, with 11 bases between them. This CDR3 is built from 14 residues. Per the germline V gene, CDR1 is LNHNV and CDR2 is YYDKDF (reference sequence).

In its sample, this clone was seen once. This chain uses TRBV30 with TRBJ2-3, with D tentatively TRBD2 (5 bases). This CDR3 is 14 amino acids long. Germline CDR1 is GTSNPN and CDR2 is SVGIG (reference sequence). Trimming removed 5 bases at V and 1 base at J, with 13 bases between. In DNA form, the CDR3 reads TGTGCCTGGGGGGTTGGGAGTGGCACAGATACGCAGTATTTT. As protein: CAWGVGSGTDTQYF.